This T cell receptor (beta chain) was observed in a study of regulatory T cells in long-lasting Graves disease listed by TCRdb under 2021. Broadly, across the study: Persistent Graves' disease meant more than 5 years of antithyroid drug treatment with TSH receptor autoantibodies that stayed positive. This study used TCR sequencing and RNA sequencing of peripheral blood to compare persistent Graves' disease patients against newly diagnosed Graves' disease patients. The study was registered as a clinical trial and conducted in China. A total of roughly 33 samples were covered by TCR sequencing, comprising approximately 13 persistent and about 20 newly diagnosed Graves' disease patients. Persistent Graves' disease patients in the clinical cohort had taken antithyroid drugs for approximately 10 years on average.

What the authors observed across the whole study: Persistent Graves' disease patients showed lower TCR Shannon entropy and fewer highly expanded clones than newly diagnosed patients, suggesting clonal expansion. More public clonotypes were shared among persistent patients (roughly 2,700) than among newly diagnosed patients (approximately 1,000). TRBV28, TRBJ1-2 and TRBJ2-5 were preferentially used in persistent disease, while TRBV20-1 and TRBJ2-1 were favored in newly diagnosed disease. Sequencing and analysis were limited to the TCR beta chain. Because the primary lesion, thyroid tissue, could not be accessed, the study looked at peripheral blood alone. As a limitation, the authors acknowledged that the small sample size may reduce accuracy.

Library method: multiplex PCR. This sample was sequenced with an Illumina HiSeq 4000. To build TCR beta libraries, CDR3 regions were amplified by Arm-PCR using iRepertoire HTBI primers. Before sequencing, the PCR products went through gel purification. In the original analysis: Across samples, 62 TRBV and 13 to 15 TRBJ segments were identified and used for gene usage analysis of CDR3 amino acid clonotypes. COPE and FqMerger were used to merge filtered high-quality paired reads into contigs. BLAST was used to align contigs to IMGT TRBV, TRBD and TRBJ reference genes, and CDR3 was defined according to IMGT. Any clonotype with a frequency above 0.1% was counted as a highly expanded clone. Repertoire diversity was measured by Shannon entropy, and V-J evenness by the Gini coefficient. Public clonotypes were defined as clonotypes shared by more than one individual. Using fastp trimming at Q25 and MiXCR clonotype assembly, TCRdb reanalyzed the public sequencing data and kept in-frame beta chains. Identical CDR3 proteins give one entry, which carries the most common genes and DNA. The V and J calls follow TCRdb's processing rather than the paper's. Present in this sample are around 300,000 distinct CDR3 sequences, under 25% of which were seen just once. The ten largest account for more than 50% of the sample.

The CDR3 goes from the cysteine to the phenylalanine over 16 residues. The only DNA kept is the CDR3, 48 bases in frame from the first base. At the junction V is shortened by 5 bases and J by 6 bases; bases outside the gene matches: 9. The germline V gene yields SGDLS for CDR1 and YYNGEE for CDR2. A word on this clonotype: Its antigen remains undetermined. The input lacks base qualities; no much larger clone sits a single base away.

The sample's time point label, in plain terms: persistent/refractory GD, antithyroid drugs over 5 years with positive TRAb. RNA was extracted from PBMCs in TRIzol for both TCR sequencing and RNA sequencing. The diagnosis of Graves' disease followed American Thyroid Association guidelines. Recruitment of patients was carried out at an endocrinology department in Xi'an, China. From each patient, roughly 9 milliliters of peripheral blood was collected into an EDTA anticoagulant tube. Ficoll Paque Plus density gradient separation was used to isolate PBMCs, and no additional T cell sorting was done. RNA quality was checked with an Agilent 2100 Bioanalyzer and agarose gel, and concentration with a NanoDrop 2000.

This specimen consisted of peripheral blood mononuclear cells (PBMCs), obtained when the disease was refractory, from a patient treated with antithyroid drugs. The TCR originated in a female donor with Graves disease. The chain couples TRBV9 to TRBJ2-4; 12 of the junction bases match TRBD2. The DNA sequence reads TGTGCCAGCAGTAAGGAAGTGGGACTAGCGGGAAACATTCAGTACTTC. Translation gives CASSKEVGLAGNIQYF.